The entry below gives a single T cell receptor (beta chain) sequence along with its context. Its antigen remains unknown. This CDR3 spans 15 amino acids. V shed 6 bases, J shed 0 bases, and the junction held 7 bases outside the gene matches. Germline V gives CDR1 MNHNS, CDR2 SASEGT. The entry originates in a study of cytomegalovirus exposure and HLA in healthy donors. Notes on the study in general: Researchers counted around 160 TCR beta chains as cytomegalovirus-associated.

The PCR was carried out with 60 Vbeta primers and 13 Jbeta primers. The method was immunoSEQ multiplex PCR; TCRdb's version includes in-frame clones alone and lacks a portion of them. The listing records approximately 120,000 clones. The chain joins TRBV6-1 to TRBJ2-7, with 8 bases matching TRBD1. Sequenced: PBMCs. The clonotype comes from a man aged 25-40 years in good health and CMV-seronegative. The CDR3 here is CASRLTGVPSYEQYF. The CDR3 bases are TGTGCCAGCAGACTGACAGGGGTCCCCTCCTACGAGCAGTACTTC.